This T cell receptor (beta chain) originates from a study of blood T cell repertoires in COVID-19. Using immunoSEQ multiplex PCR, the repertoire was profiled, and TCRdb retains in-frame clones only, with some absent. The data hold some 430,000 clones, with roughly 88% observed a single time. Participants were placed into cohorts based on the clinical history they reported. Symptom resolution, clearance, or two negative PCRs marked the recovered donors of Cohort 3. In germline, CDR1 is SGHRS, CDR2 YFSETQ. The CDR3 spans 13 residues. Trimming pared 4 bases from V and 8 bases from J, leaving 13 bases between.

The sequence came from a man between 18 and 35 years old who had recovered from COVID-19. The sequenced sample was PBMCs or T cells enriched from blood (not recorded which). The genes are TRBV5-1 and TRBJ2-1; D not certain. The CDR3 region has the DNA TGCGCCAGCAGCGGCTTGGCTCAGGATGAGCAGTTCTTC. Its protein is CASSGLAQDEQFF.